The T cell receptor (beta chain) described here comes from a study of control samples from healthy donors and cancer patients. The V gene end was trimmed by 5 bases and the J gene end by 7 bases; junction bases not matched to a gene: 5. CDR1 SGHTA and CDR2 FQGTGA come from the germline V gene. This CDR3 has 13 residues. Using immunoSEQ multiplex PCR, the repertoire was profiled, and TCRdb retains in-frame clones only, with some absent. This sample has 150,000 to 200,000 clones, with roughly 89% found just once. The genes are TRBV7-3 and TRBJ2-1; 7 bases line up with TRBD2. Source material: blood. The sequence derives from a woman in her 30s in good health. CDR3 nucleotide sequence: TGTGCCAGCAGCCAAACTAGCGAGAATGAGCAGTTCTTC. Translated, it gives CASSQTSENEQFF.